Listed below are T cell receptor beta chains from one sample, sequenced in a study of OX40 agonist ivuxolimab in advanced cancers. Only in-frame clones appear in the TCRdb table, and some are missing; sequencing was by immunoSEQ multiplex PCR. The sample yields under 100,000 clones, under 90% seen once. The specimen was CD4+ or CD8+ T cells sorted from blood, collected in a trial of the OX40 agonist ivuxolimab. These receptors were collected from an adult with an advanced solid tumor such as melanoma, head and neck, liver or kidney cancer. Both conserved end residues are part of each CDR3. The D gene is left open where the match is weak. Clone size appears in some rows only: once, few, many, or a class for an expanded clone.

CDR3,DNA,J,size,V,D
CATSRTQGFETQYF,TGTGCCACCAGCAGAACTCAGGGTTTCGAGACCCAGTACTTC,TRBJ2-5,.,TRBV15,.
CASSSRTGNYNEQFF,TGTGCCAGCAGCTCCAGGACAGGGAACTACAATGAGCAGTTCTTC,TRBJ2-1,.,TRBV7-2,TRBD1
CASRTTESEQYF,TGTGCCAGCAGAACGACCGAAAGCGAGCAGTACTTC,TRBJ2-7,once,TRBV27,.
CASSLGTGFVSPLHF,TGTGCCAGCAGCCTCGGGACAGGGTTTGTTTCACCCCTCCACTTT,TRBJ1-6,.,TRBV11-1,TRBD1
CASSFTSGGAGNEQFF,TGTGCCAGCAGCTTCACTAGCGGGGGGGCCGGGAATGAGCAGTTCTTC,TRBJ2-1,.,TRBV7-3,TRBD2
CASSLDGGEYNEQFF,TGCGCCAGCAGCTTGGACGGGGGGGAGTACAATGAGCAGTTCTTC,TRBJ2-1,.,TRBV5-1,TRBD2
CASSPGRMNTGELFF,TGCGCCAGCAGCCCGGGACGGATGAACACCGGGGAGCTGTTTTTT,TRBJ2-2,.,TRBV5-1,.
CASSLGSTHQPQHF,TGTGCCAGCAGCTTGGGCAGCACACATCAGCCCCAGCATTTT,TRBJ1-5,.,TRBV5-6,.
CASRGSGANVLTF,TGTGCCAGCAGGGGATCTGGGGCCAACGTCCTGACTTTC,TRBJ2-6,.,TRBV6-5,.
CAPNEKLFF,TGTGCCCCGAATGAAAAACTGTTTTTT,TRBJ1-4,.,TRBV3-1/TRBV3-2,.
CASSRARYNEQFF,TGTGCCAGCAGCCGGGCGAGGTACAATGAGCAGTTCTTC,TRBJ2-1,few,TRBV5-8,.
CASSFARGETQYF,TGTGCCAGCAGCTTTGCTAGAGGAGAGACCCAGTACTTC,TRBJ2-5,.,TRBV11-2,.
CASSSFGPSNEQFF,TGTGCCAGCAGTTCTTTCGGGCCTAGCAATGAGCAGTTCTTC,TRBJ2-1,once,TRBV7-2,.
CASSFQQGAGGYTF,TGTGCCAGCAGCTTTCAACAGGGGGCGGGTGGCTACACCTTC,TRBJ1-2,.,TRBV5-5,TRBD1
CASSGQGTHTEAFF,TGTGCCAGCAGTGGGCAGGGTACGCACACTGAAGCTTTCTTT,TRBJ1-1,.,TRBV6-1,.
CAWSPTRVGGPLDEKLFF,TGTGCCTGGAGCCCGACGAGGGTCGGTGGGCCGCTCGATGAAAAACTGTTTTTT,TRBJ1-4,.,TRBV30,.
CASSLVGPRSGNTIYF,TGTGCCAGCAGCTTAGTCGGCCCCCGCTCTGGAAACACCATATATTTT,TRBJ1-3,.,TRBV7-8,.
CASARGLLSYNEQFF,TGTGCCAGTGCGAGGGGGTTGTTATCCTACAATGAGCAGTTCTTC,TRBJ2-1,few,TRBV19,.
CASSLGGTSGETQYF,TGTGCCAGCAGTTTAGGAGGAACTAGCGGGGAGACCCAGTACTTC,TRBJ2-5,.,TRBV28,TRBD2
CASSPRGSPGANVLTF,TGTGCCAGCTCACCACGCGGGTCCCCTGGGGCCAACGTCCTGACTTTC,TRBJ2-6,.,TRBV18,.
CASSKQPPQETQYF,TGTGCCAGCAGCAAACAGCCGCCCCAAGAGACCCAGTACTTC,TRBJ2-5,once,TRBV21-1,.
CSVDDRGRGYGYTF,TGCAGCGTTGACGACCGGGGCCGGGGCTATGGCTACACCTTC,TRBJ1-2,few,TRBV29-1,.
CASSESSGTLHGPQHF,TGTGCCAGCAGTGAATCGTCCGGGACCCTCCATGGGCCCCAGCATTTT,TRBJ1-5,.,TRBV6-1,.
CASSETGAFQQETQYF,TGTGCCAGCAGTGAAACAGGGGCCTTTCAACAAGAGACCCAGTACTTC,TRBJ2-5,.,TRBV25-1,TRBD1
CASSAQGNTGELFF,TGTGCCAGCAGCGCCCAGGGGAACACCGGGGAGCTGTTTTTT,TRBJ2-2,.,TRBV9,.
CASSPTEPTNEKLFF,TGTGCCAGCTCACCGACAGAGCCAACTAATGAAAAACTGTTTTTT,TRBJ1-4,.,TRBV18,.
CASSSSYRSSYEQYF,TGTGCCAGCAGTTCCTCTTACCGAAGCTCCTACGAGCAGTACTTC,TRBJ2-7,.,TRBV27,.
CASKVPGLNEKLFF,TGTGCCAGTAAGGTTCCAGGGCTGAATGAAAAACTGTTTTTT,TRBJ1-4,.,TRBV19,.
CASSQAGTSGYNEQFF,TGCGCCAGCAGCCAAGCCGGGACTAGCGGATACAATGAGCAGTTCTTC,TRBJ2-1,once,TRBV4-3,TRBD2
CAISESKADRRLNEQFF,TGTGCCATCAGTGAGTCGAAGGCGGATCGGAGGCTCAATGAGCAGTTCTTC,TRBJ2-1,.,TRBV10-3,.
CASSQDYTQETQYF,TGCGCCAGCAGCCAAGACTATACCCAAGAGACCCAGTACTTC,TRBJ2-5,.,TRBV4-1,.
CASSASGDTNEKLFF,TGTGCCAGCAGCGCGTCGGGAGACACTAATGAAAAACTGTTTTTT,TRBJ1-4,few,TRBV9,.
CATSGGQVLMNTEAFF,TGTGCCACCAGCGGGGGACAGGTCCTCATGAACACTGAAGCTTTCTTT,TRBJ1-1,.,TRBV15,TRBD1
CAGYRREQYF,TGTGCCGGATACCGTCGAGAGCAGTACTTC,TRBJ2-7,.,TRBV27,.
CASSYSAGFSGNTIYF,TGTGCCAGCAGTTACTCTGCAGGGTTTAGTGGAAACACCATATATTTT,TRBJ1-3,.,TRBV6-5,.
CASRSGQGLSGANVLTF,TGTGCCAGCAGGTCCGGACAGGGACTCTCTGGGGCCAACGTCCTGACTTTC,TRBJ2-6,.,TRBV7-9,TRBD1
CASSIDLTLVPDTQYF,TGTGCCAGTAGTATAGATCTAACACTAGTTCCAGATACGCAGTATTTT,TRBJ2-3,.,TRBV19,.